The 23 T cell receptor beta chains listed next were all sequenced from one sample in a study of T cells after posttransplantation cyclophosphamide. The repertoire was sequenced with immunoSEQ multiplex PCR; TCRdb's copy has only in-frame clones and lacks some. This table has 47,000 or so clones, roughly 93% appearing once. The sequenced material came from PBMCs. The source is a woman between 45 and 65 years old in good health and a related stem cell transplant donor.

This chain uses TRBV15 with TRBJ2-1; TRBD2 matches at 10 bases. CDR3 length: 16 amino acids. Trimming took 5 bases from V and 4 from J; bases not matched to a gene: 8. Germline V gene sequence: CDR1 LNHNV, CDR2 YYDKDF (reference sequence). The CDR3 nucleotides read TGTGCCACCAGCGATACAAGGACTAGCGGATACAATGAGCAGTTCTTC. Its translation is CATSDTRTSGYNEQFF.

The rearrangement joins TRBV6-5 to TRBJ2-5, with D possibly TRBD2 on 5 matching bases. Trimming left V 9 bases short and J 3 bases short, with 20 bases between. Germline V gene lookup returns CDR1 MNHEY and CDR2 SVGAGI. This CDR3 contains 15 residues. The CDR3 reads CASKPPLETKETQYF. As DNA, the CDR3 is TGTGCCAGTAAGCCCCCACTAGAAACTAAAGAGACCCAGTACTTC.

This clone was observed a handful of times. The chain joins TRBV2 to TRBJ2-1; TRBD2 might be the D (5 bases). Trimming removed 3 bases from V and 6 bases from J, with 12 bases in between. CDR3 length: 14 amino acids. Germline V gene sequence: CDR1 SNHLY, CDR2 FYNNEI. In nucleotides, the CDR3 is TGTGCCAGCAGTGAGGGAGTTCGGGGCAATGAGCAGTTCTTC. This gives the protein CASSEGVRGNEQFF.

The chain couples TRBV28 to TRBJ1-5; TRBD1 is a possible D gene (6 bases). CDR3 length: 16 amino acids. Germline V lookup: CDR1 MDHEN, CDR2 SYDVKM. V lost 5 bases and J lost 5, with 19 bases in between. Written as DNA, the CDR3 is TGTGCCAGCAGTGAGTCGGGGGGGCAATCTTATCAGCCCCAGCATTTT. Translated, it gives CASSESGGQSYQPQHF.

This sequence joins TRBV28 and TRBJ1-2; D may be TRBD1 (6 bases). V was cut by 3 bases and J by 4 bases, with 15 bases left in between. The CDR3 runs 15 residues. Germline V gives CDR1 MDHEN, CDR2 SYDVKM. CDR3 sequence: CASSLPQGRSYGYTF. CDR3 nucleotides: TGTGCCAGCAGTTTGCCACAGGGACGGAGCTATGGCTACACCTTC.

As to this clone: A read error may account for a junction end that differs from germline. Other DNA sequences within the sample encode an identical CDR3. The chain has TRBV4-1 and TRBJ2-5; 8 bases map to TRBD1. The CDR3 extends over 18 amino acids. Germline V gene lookup returns CDR1 MGHRA and CDR2 YSYEKL. CDR3 region: CASSQDRGQGVDQETQYF. The CDR3 DNA is TGCGCCAGCAGCCAAGATCGCGGACAGGGCGTCGACCAGGAGACCCAGTACTTC.

The chain employs TRBV6-5 and TRBJ1-5; 10 bases align to TRBD1. CDR1 is MNHEY, CDR2 SVGAGI, per germline. V dropped 4 bases and J dropped 3; count of bases not matched to a gene: 6. This CDR3 is 16 amino acids long. CDR3 DNA sequence: TGTGCCAGCAGTTCCCGGACAGGGGGTTTCAATCAGCCCCAGCATTTT. This encodes CASSSRTGGFNQPQHF.

This clone was recorded only once. This chain links TRBV6-1 with TRBJ1-4, with D possibly TRBD1 on 6 matching bases. Trimming pared 3 bases from V and 8 bases from J, leaving 16 bases between. Germline loops: CDR1 MNHNS, CDR2 SASEGT. This CDR3 comprises 15 residues. The CDR3 protein is CASSDLGGAWEKLFF. The CDR3 nucleotides are TGTGCCAGCAGTGATTTGGGGGGGGCCTGGGAAAAACTGTTTTTT.

V gene TRBV5-1 combines with J gene TRBJ2-7; 7 nucleotides agree with TRBD2. There are 14 residues in the CDR3. V shed 5 bases, J shed 3 bases, and the junction held 8 bases outside the gene matches. From germline, CDR1 is SGHRS and CDR2 YFSETQ. CDR3 residues: CASSRASGGYEQYF. CDR3 in DNA: TGCGCCAGCAGTCGGGCTAGCGGTGGCTACGAGCAGTACTTC.

The chain uses TRBV6-1 and TRBJ2-3, with TRBD1 matching 7 bases. The J segment lost 6 bases and the V segment lost 4 bases, leaving 7 bases of the junction unmatched. The CDR3 runs to 14 residues. Germline loops: CDR1 MNHNS, CDR2 SASEGT. Written as DNA, the CDR3 is TGTGCCAGCAGTGCTTACAGGGGAGCGGATACGCAGTATTTT. As protein: CASSAYRGADTQYF.

This chain links TRBV5-4 with TRBJ2-7; tentatively, D is TRBD2 (6 bases). CDR3 length: 14 residues. The germline gives CDR1 SGHNT, CDR2 YYREEE (reference sequence). Trimming took 5 bases from V and 4 from J, leaving 16 bases between them. The CDR3 spells CASSNAGLLYEQYF. CDR3 in DNA: TGTGCCAGCAGTAACGCGGGACTCTTATACGAGCAGTACTTC.

The gene calls are TRBV28 and TRBJ2-5; 13 nucleotides line up with TRBD2. The CDR3 sequence is 17 residues long. V shed 4 bases and J 7 bases; nucleotides not matched to a gene: 12. Looked up from germline, CDR1 is MDHEN and CDR2 is SYDVKM. The CDR3 DNA follows: TGTGCCAGCAGTTCGAAACTAGCGGGAGGGGGATGGGGGACCCAGTACTTC. This codes for CASSSKLAGGGWGTQYF.

This clone came up once. The V and J genes are TRBV27 and TRBJ1-2; D gene uncertain. In germline, CDR1 is MNHEY, CDR2 SMNVEV (reference sequence). This CDR3 contains 13 residues. V lost 5 bases and J lost 4, with 11 bases in between. The CDR3 spells CASSPQNSYGYTF. The CDR3 nucleotides are TGTGCCAGCAGTCCCCAGAACAGCTATGGCTACACCTTC.

The rearrangement links TRBV5-1 to TRBJ1-6; no firm D call. The V end lost 4 bases, the J end lost 5 bases, and 16 bases lay between the germline ends. Per the germline V gene, CDR1 is SGHRS and CDR2 is YFSETQ. This CDR3 has 16 amino acids. The CDR3 sequence is CASSPELVRDNSPLHF. The CDR3 nucleotides read TGCGCCAGCAGCCCAGAGCTGGTTCGGGATAATTCACCCCTCCACTTT.

This clone was observed a few times. This rearrangement joins TRBV2 to TRBJ2-3, with 10 bases identical to TRBD2. The CDR3 loop spans 16 amino acids. CDR1 and CDR2 from the germline V gene are SNHLY and FYNNEI. The V segment lost 8 bases and the J segment 3 bases; nucleotides outside the gene matches: 11. CDR3 in amino acids: CASSQRGGQGTDTQYF. The CDR3 DNA reads TGTGCCAGCTCCCAGCGGGGGGGCCAAGGGACAGATACGCAGTATTTT.

The table lists this clone with a few counts. The CDR3 bases are TGTGCCAGCAGCTTAACAGGGGGTAATTCACCCCTCCACTTT. Protein: CASSLTGGNSPLHF. The chain couples TRBV5-4 to TRBJ1-6; 8 nucleotides line up with TRBD1. The CDR3 totals 14 residues. In germline, CDR1 is SGHNT, CDR2 YYREEE (reference sequence). The trim removed 2 bases at V and 6 bases at J, leaving 1 base unmatched.

This clone was found once. The chain combines TRBV19 with TRBJ2-1, with no clear D. The CDR3 consists of 13 residues. V was pared by 2 bases and J by 5 bases, with 7 bases between. Looked up from germline, CDR1 is LNHDA and CDR2 is SQIVND (reference sequence). The CDR3 DNA reads TGTGCCAGTAGTATAACGGTCAACAATGAGCAGTTCTTC. Its protein is CASSITVNNEQFF.

The sample holds one count of this clone. This chain joins TRBV6-1 and TRBJ2-1; weak D call: TRBD1 (6 bases). Germline loops: CDR1 MNHNS, CDR2 SASEGT. The CDR3 has 13 residues. Trimming took 4 bases from V and 6 from J, leaving 10 bases between them. The CDR3 region has the DNA TGTGCCAGCAGTGTAAGAGGGGGCAATGAGCAGTTCTTC. It translates to CASSVRGGNEQFF.

V usage is TRBV4-1 and J usage is TRBJ2-7; TRBD1 aligns across 7 bases. This CDR3 is 15 amino acids long. The trim removed 1 base at V and 4 bases at J, leaving 7 bases unmatched. The V gene's germline CDR1 is MGHRA and CDR2 YSYEKL. Here the CDR3 DNA reads TGCGCCAGCAGCCAAGGACGTAGGGGGCAATACGAGCAGTACTTC. Amino acids: CASSQGRRGQYEQYF.

The chain employs TRBV5-1 and TRBJ1-2; possible D gene TRBD1, 5 bases. Germline V lookup: CDR1 SGHRS, CDR2 YFSETQ. V was shortened by 3 bases and J by 6 bases, with 15 bases between the two germline ends. This CDR3 contains 14 residues. The CDR3 sequence is CASSSSGGDHGYTF. The CDR3 DNA reads TGCGCCAGCAGCTCGAGTGGGGGGGACCATGGCTACACCTTC.

This clone was recorded once. The chain has TRBV15 and TRBJ2-5, with TRBD2 matching over 14 bases. Germline V gives CDR1 LNHNV, CDR2 YYDKDF (reference sequence). The CDR3 contains 16 residues. Unmatched junction bases numbered 3, after V lost 3 bases and J lost 3 bases. CDR3 nucleotide sequence: TGTGCCACCAGCAGTGGACTAGCGGGAGGCGAAGAGACCCAGTACTTC. Its protein product is CATSSGLAGGEETQYF.

This chain links TRBV29-1 with TRBJ2-7, with 10 bases that match TRBD2. The CDR3 sequence is 13 residues long. Germline CDR1 reads SQVTM; CDR2 reads ANQGSEA. V shed 7 bases and J 6 bases; nucleotides not matched to a gene: 9. The CDR3 DNA reads as TGCAGCGCCCGAGCGGGAGGGCAAGGCGAGCAGTACTTC. Amino acids: CSARAGGQGEQYF.

This rearrangement joins TRBV5-1 to TRBJ1-2, with D tentatively TRBD1 (5 bases). Germline CDR1 and CDR2: SGHRS and YFSETQ. This CDR3 has 13 amino acids. With 4 bases removed from V and 3 bases from J, the gap between germline ends came to 10 bases. As DNA, the CDR3 is TGCGCCAGCAGCCCGGGGGTCGACTATGGCTACACCTTC. This sequence encodes CASSPGVDYGYTF.